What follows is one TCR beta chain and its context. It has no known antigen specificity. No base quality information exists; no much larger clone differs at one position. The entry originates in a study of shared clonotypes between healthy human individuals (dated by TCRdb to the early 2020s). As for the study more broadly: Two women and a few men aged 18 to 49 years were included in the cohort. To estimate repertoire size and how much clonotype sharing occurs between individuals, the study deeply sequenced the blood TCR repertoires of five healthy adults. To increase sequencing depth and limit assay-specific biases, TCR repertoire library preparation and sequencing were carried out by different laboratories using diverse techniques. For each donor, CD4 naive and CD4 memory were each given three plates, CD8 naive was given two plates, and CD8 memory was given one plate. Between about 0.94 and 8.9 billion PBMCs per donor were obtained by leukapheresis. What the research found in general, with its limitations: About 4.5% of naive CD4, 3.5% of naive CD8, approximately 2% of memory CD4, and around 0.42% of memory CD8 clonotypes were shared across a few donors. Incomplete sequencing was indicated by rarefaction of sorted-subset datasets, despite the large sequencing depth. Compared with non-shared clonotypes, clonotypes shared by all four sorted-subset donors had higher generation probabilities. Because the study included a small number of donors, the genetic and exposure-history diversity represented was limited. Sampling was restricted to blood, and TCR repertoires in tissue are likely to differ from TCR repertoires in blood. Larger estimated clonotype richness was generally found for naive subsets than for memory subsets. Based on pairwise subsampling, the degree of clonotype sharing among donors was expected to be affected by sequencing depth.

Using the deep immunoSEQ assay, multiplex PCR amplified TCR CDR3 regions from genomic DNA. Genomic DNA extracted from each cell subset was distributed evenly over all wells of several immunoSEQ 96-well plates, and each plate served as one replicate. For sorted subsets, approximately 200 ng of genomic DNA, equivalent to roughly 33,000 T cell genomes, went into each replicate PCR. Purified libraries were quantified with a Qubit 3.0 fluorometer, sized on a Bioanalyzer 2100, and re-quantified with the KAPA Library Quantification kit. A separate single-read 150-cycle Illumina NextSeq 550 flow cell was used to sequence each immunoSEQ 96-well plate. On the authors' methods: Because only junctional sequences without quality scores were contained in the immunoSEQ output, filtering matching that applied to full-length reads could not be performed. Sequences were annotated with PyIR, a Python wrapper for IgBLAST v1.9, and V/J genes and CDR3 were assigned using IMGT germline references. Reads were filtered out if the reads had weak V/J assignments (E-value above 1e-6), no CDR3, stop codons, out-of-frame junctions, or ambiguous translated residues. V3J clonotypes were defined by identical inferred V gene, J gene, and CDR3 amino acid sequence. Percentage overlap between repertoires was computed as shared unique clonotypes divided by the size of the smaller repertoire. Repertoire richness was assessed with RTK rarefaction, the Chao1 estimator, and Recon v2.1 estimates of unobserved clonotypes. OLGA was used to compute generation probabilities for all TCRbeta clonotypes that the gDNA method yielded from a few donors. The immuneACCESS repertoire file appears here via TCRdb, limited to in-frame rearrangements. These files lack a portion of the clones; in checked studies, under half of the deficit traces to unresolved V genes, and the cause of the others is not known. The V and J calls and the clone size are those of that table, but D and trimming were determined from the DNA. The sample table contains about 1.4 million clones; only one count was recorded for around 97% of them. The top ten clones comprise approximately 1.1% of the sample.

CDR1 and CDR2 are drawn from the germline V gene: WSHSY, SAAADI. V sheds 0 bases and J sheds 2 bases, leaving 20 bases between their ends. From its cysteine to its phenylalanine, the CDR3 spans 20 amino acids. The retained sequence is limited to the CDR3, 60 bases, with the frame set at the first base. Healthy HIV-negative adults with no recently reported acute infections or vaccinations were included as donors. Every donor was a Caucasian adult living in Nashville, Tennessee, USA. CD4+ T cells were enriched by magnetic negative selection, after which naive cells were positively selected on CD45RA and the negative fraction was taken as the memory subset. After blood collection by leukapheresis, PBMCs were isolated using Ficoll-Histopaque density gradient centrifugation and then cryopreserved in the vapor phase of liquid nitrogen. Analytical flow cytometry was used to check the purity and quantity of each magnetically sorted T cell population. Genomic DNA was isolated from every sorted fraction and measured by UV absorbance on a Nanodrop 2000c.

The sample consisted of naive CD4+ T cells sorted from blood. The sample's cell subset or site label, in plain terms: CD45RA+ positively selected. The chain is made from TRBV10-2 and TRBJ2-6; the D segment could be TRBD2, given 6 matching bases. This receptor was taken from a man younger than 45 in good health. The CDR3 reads CASSESPGNQPGAGANVLTF. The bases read TGCGCCAGCAGTGAGTCCCCAGGAAATCAGCCGGGGGCTGGGGCCAACGTCCTGACTTTC.